This T cell receptor (beta chain) is from a study of T cells in tuberculosis. Study context: T cells were selected with CD1B tetramers loaded with glucose monomycolate. This South African cohort compared adolescents with or without latent tuberculosis against adults with active tuberculosis. Points from the study as a whole: Shorter CDR3-alpha in active tuberculosis partly drove smaller distances.

The germline V gene encodes CDR1 SGHRS and CDR2 YFSETQ. J was trimmed by 5 bases and V by 4 bases; bases with no gene match: 10. The CDR3 covers 15 residues. Assay used: immunoSEQ multiplex PCR; TCRdb lists only in-frame clones, some missing. Of about 36,000 clones listed, over 90% are singletons. A word on this clone: Its cognate antigen is unknown.

The gene calls are TRBV5-1 and TRBJ2-5, with 8 bases fitting TRBD2. The receptor comes from a donor between 10 and 35 years old with latent tuberculosis or without tuberculosis infection. The source material was PBMCs. CDR3 in DNA: TGCGCCAGCAGCCCGGCGGGGGGCTCTTTGGAGACCCAGTACTTC. This gives the protein CASSPAGGSLETQYF. Filled out from reference TRBV5-1 and TRBJ2-5, the complete variable domain reads KAGVTQTPRYLIKTRGQQVTLSCSPISGHRSVSWYQQTPGQGLQFLFEYFSETQRNKGNFPGRFSGRQFSNSRSEMNVSTLELGDSALYLCASSPAGGSLETQYFGPGTRLLVL.